A selection of T cell receptor beta chains follows, all from one sample in a study of shared clonotypes between healthy human individuals. Produced via immunoSEQ multiplex PCR; TCRdb's table is partial and in-frame only. The sample lists over 850,000 clones; 78% were seen once. Sequencing was performed on memory CD4+ T cells from PBMCs. The receptors stem from a man between 18 and 29 years old in good health. Some clones in this sample may be carry-over from other donors' samples. CDR3s include the opening cysteine and the closing phenylalanine or tryptophan. D genes are given only for firm matches. Size values are once, few and many counts, or a class for expanded clones, and some rows have none.

>-|TRBJ2-5|-|TRBV18
CASAKETQYF
TGTGCCAGCGCCAAAGAGACCCAGTACTTC
>-|TRBJ1-3|-|TRBV30
CAWSIDSPAKYF
TGTGCCTGGAGTATCGACAGCCCCGCGAAGTATTTT
>TRBD1|TRBJ1-5|-|TRBV4-3
CASSQEYTGGIGNQPQHF
TGCGCCAGCAGCCAAGAATATACAGGGGGTATTGGCAATCAGCCCCAGCATTTT
>TRBD1|TRBJ2-5|-|TRBV4-1
CASSQDQRDRLNF
TGCGCCAGCAGCCAAGATCAACGGGACAGGCTTAACTTC
>TRBD2|TRBJ2-7|-|TRBV15
CATSRSGGHEQYF
TGTGCCACCAGCAGGAGCGGGGGCCACGAGCAGTACTTC
>-|TRBJ2-2|-|TRBV27
CASTGHYNTGELFF
TGTGCCAGCACTGGCCATTATAACACCGGGGAGCTGTTTTTT
>-|TRBJ1-3|-|TRBV18
CASSPISGNTIYF
TGTGCCAGCTCCCCGATCTCTGGAAACACCATATATTTT
>-|TRBJ2-3|-|TRBV5-1
CASSSLPGTDTQYF
TGCGCCAGCAGCTCGCTACCAGGGACAGATACGCAGTATTTT
>TRBD1|TRBJ2-2|-|TRBV4-2
CASSLSSGTGYPGELFF
TGTGCCAGCAGCCTATCTTCCGGGACAGGGTACCCCGGGGAGCTGTTTTTT
>TRBD2|TRBJ2-1|-|TRBV2
CASSGLAGVNEQFF
TGTGCCAGCAGCGGACTAGCGGGAGTGAATGAGCAGTTCTTC
>TRBD2|TRBJ2-7|-|TRBV29-1
CSVGGLAGHLEQYF
TGCAGCGTTGGAGGACTAGCGGGCCATCTGGAGCAGTACTTC
>TRBD1|TRBJ2-2|-|TRBV5-1
CASSLARLGQFNTGELFF
TGCGCCAGCAGCTTGGCAAGACTGGGACAGTTTAACACCGGGGAGCTGTTTTTT
>-|TRBJ2-1|once|TRBV7-2
CASSLLGNQYNEQFF
TGTGCCAGCAGCTTATTAGGAAATCAGTACAATGAGCAGTTCTTC
>TRBD1|TRBJ1-2|once|TRBV27
CASSLGKDRVNYGYTF
TGTGCCAGCAGTTTAGGTAAGGACAGGGTTAACTATGGCTACACCTTC
>-|TRBJ1-1|many|TRBV6-5
CASSYYRGNTEAFF
TGTGCCAGCAGTTATTACCGGGGGAACACTGAAGCTTTCTTT
>-|TRBJ2-1|-|TRBV6-1
CASSLQVSSYNEQFF
TGTGCCAGCAGTCTACAGGTTAGCTCCTACAATGAGCAGTTCTTC
>TRBD2|TRBJ2-7|-|TRBV5-1
CASSTTAGGSYEQYF
TGCGCCAGCAGCACCACTGCGGGGGGGTCCTACGAGCAGTACTTC
>-|TRBJ1-2|-|TRBV28
CASSSKQLRYGYTF
TGTGCCAGCAGTTCCAAACAGCTACGCTATGGCTACACCTTC
>-|TRBJ2-3|once|TRBV7-9
CASSRPGRDTQYF
TGTGCCAGCAGCCGACCGGGGAGGGATACGCAGTATTTT
>-|TRBJ2-3|once|TRBV4-2
CASSQDEGDTQYF
TGTGCCAGCAGCCAAGACGAGGGAGATACGCAGTATTTT
>-|TRBJ2-4|-|TRBV7-9
CASTLGVSGRAKNIQYF
TGTGCCAGCACCCTCGGGGTCTCAGGGAGAGCCAAAAACATTCAGTACTTC
>-|TRBJ2-3|-|TRBV19
CASSIGRDTQYF
TGTGCCAGTAGTATCGGGCGAGATACGCAGTATTTT
>TRBD1|TRBJ2-1|-|TRBV28
CASSLGGTGAINEQFF
TGTGCCAGCAGTTTGGGGGGGACAGGGGCTATCAATGAGCAGTTCTTC
>-|TRBJ2-1|-|TRBV11-2
CASSPGGTLRGEQFF
TGTGCCAGCAGCCCAGGGGGGACCCTCAGGGGTGAGCAGTTCTTC
>TRBD1|TRBJ2-2|-|TRBV29-1
CSADRGPNTGELFF
TGCAGCGCGGACAGGGGCCCGAACACCGGGGAGCTGTTTTTT
>-|TRBJ2-2|-|TRBV5-1
CASSLVPSAAGELFF
TGCGCCAGCAGCTTAGTGCCCTCCGCCGCCGGGGAGCTGTTTTTT
>-|TRBJ2-5|-|TRBV18
CASSPGRVSTQETQYF
TGTGCCAGCTCACCAGGCAGGGTTAGTACACAAGAGACCCAGTACTTC
>-|TRBJ2-5|-|TRBV5-1
CASSYGSRSGLETQYF
TGCGCCAGCAGCTATGGTAGTCGGTCGGGGCTGGAGACCCAGTACTTC
>-|TRBJ2-3|-|TRBV5-1
CASSFEGRGTDTQYF
TGCGCCAGCAGCTTTGAGGGGCGCGGCACAGATACGCAGTATTTT
>TRBD2|TRBJ2-1|-|TRBV5-4
CASSRAGQNYNEQFF
TGTGCCAGCAGCCGAGCGGGGCAAAACTACAATGAGCAGTTCTTC
>TRBD1|TRBJ1-2|-|TRBV7-8
CASSLEDRPAPYGYTF
TGTGCCAGCAGCTTAGAGGACAGGCCGGCTCCCTATGGCTACACCTTC
>-|TRBJ2-5|-|TRBV5-4
CASSLDERGETQYF
TGTGCCAGCAGCTTGGATGAGAGGGGAGAGACCCAGTACTTC
>-|TRBJ1-5|many|TRBV19
CASSRGGRGNQPQHF
TGTGCCAGTAGTCGAGGGGGGAGGGGCAATCAGCCCCAGCATTTT
>-|TRBJ1-2|-|TRBV5-1
CASSTRVGEDYGYTF
TGCGCCAGCAGCACAAGGGTTGGTGAGGACTATGGCTACACCTTC
>-|TRBJ1-1|few|TRBV11-2
CASSLVMNTEAFF
TGTGCCAGCAGCTTAGTGATGAACACTGAAGCTTTCTTT
>TRBD2|TRBJ2-7|few|TRBV7-9
CASSRLRGDGTSYEQYF
TGTGCCAGCAGCCGCCTGCGGGGGGATGGGACCTCCTACGAGCAGTACTTC
>TRBD1|TRBJ2-7|-|TRBV7-9
CASSPWGTGGDEQYF
TGTGCCAGCAGCCCCTGGGGCACAGGGGGAGACGAGCAGTACTTC
>-|TRBJ1-2|-|TRBV11-2
CASSLVAGPTYGYTF
TGTGCCAGCAGCTTAGTAGCGGGGCCGACCTATGGCTACACCTTC
>-|TRBJ1-1|-|TRBV12-5
CASGLEADTEAFF
TGTGCTAGTGGTTTGGAGGCCGACACTGAAGCTTTCTTT
>TRBD1|TRBJ1-3|-|TRBV19
CASNPWGQATSGNTIYF
TGTGCCAGTAATCCTTGGGGACAGGCCACCTCTGGAAACACCATATATTTT
>TRBD2|TRBJ2-3|-|TRBV4-1
CASSQFSGSTDTQYF
TGCGCCAGCAGCCAATTTAGCGGGAGTACAGATACGCAGTATTTT
>-|TRBJ1-3|once|TRBV30
CAWSTRNTIYF
TGTGCCTGGAGTACCCGAAACACCATATATTTT